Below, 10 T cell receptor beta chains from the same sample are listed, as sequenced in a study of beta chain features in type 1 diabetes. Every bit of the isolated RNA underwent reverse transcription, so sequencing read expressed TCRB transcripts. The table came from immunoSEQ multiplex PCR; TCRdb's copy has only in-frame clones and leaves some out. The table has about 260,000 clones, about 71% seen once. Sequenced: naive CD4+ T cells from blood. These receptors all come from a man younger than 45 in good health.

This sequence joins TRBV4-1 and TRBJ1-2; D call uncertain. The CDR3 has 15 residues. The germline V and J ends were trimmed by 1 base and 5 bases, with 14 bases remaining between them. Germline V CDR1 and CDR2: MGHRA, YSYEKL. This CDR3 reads CASSQGTGSPYGYTF. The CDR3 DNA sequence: TGCGCCAGCAGCCAAGGGACTGGAAGTCCTTATGGCTACACCTTC.

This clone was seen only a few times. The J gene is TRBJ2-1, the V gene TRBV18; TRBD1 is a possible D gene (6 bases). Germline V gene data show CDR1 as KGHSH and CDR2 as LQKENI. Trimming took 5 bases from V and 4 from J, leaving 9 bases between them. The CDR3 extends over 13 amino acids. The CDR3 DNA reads TGTGCCAGCTCATGGACAGATTACAATGAGCAGTTCTTC. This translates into CASSWTDYNEQFF.

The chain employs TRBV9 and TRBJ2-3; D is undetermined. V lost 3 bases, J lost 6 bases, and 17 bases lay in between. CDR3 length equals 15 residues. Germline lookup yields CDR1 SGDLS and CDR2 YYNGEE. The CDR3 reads CASSATLMSVDTQYF. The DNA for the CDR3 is TGTGCCAGCAGCGCAACGTTAATGAGCGTCGATACGCAGTATTTT.

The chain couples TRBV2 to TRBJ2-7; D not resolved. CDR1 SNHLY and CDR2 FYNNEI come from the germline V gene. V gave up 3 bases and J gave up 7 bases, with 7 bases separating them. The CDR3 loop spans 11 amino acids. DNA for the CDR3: TGTGCCAGCAGTGACTGGGGAGAGCAGTACTTC. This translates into CASSDWGEQYF.

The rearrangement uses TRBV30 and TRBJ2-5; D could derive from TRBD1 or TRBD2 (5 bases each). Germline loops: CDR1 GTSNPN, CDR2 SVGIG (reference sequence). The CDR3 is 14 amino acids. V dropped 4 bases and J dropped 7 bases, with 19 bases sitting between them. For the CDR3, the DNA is TGTGCCTGGACCACCGGGACGGCCGATCGGACCCAGTACTTC. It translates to CAWTTGTADRTQYF. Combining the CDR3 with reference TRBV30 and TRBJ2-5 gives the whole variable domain SQTIHQWPATLVQPVGSPLSLECTVEGTSNPNLYWYRQAAGRGLQLLFYSVGIGQISSEVPQNLSASRPQDRQFILSSKKLLLSDSGFYLCAWTTGTADRTQYFGPGTRLLVL.

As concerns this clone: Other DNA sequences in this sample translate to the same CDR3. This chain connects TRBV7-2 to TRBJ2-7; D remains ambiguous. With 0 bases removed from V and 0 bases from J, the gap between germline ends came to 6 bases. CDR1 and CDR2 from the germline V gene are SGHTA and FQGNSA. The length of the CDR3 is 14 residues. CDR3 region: CASSLAGSSYEQYF. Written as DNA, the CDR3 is TGTGCCAGCAGCTTAGCGGGTAGCTCCTACGAGCAGTACTTC.

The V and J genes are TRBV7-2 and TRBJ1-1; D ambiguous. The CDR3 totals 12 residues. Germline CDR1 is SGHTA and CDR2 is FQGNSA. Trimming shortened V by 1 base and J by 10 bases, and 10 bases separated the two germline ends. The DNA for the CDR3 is TGTGCCAGCAGCTTAGTTATCCGTCCAGCTTTCTTT. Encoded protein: CASSLVIRPAFF.

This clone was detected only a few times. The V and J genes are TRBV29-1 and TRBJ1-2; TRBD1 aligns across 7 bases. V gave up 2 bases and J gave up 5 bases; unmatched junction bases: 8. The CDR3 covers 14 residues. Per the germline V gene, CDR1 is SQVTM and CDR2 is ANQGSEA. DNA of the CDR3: TGCAGCGTTGAAAACAGGGGCGGAACGTATGGCTACACCTTC. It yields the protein CSVENRGGTYGYTF.

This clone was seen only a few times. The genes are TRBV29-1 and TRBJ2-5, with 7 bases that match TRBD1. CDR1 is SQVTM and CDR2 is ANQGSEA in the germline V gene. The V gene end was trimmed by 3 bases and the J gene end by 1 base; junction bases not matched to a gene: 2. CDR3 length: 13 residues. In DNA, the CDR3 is TGCAGCGTTGAGACAGGGCTCCAAGAGACCCAGTACTTC. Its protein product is CSVETGLQETQYF.

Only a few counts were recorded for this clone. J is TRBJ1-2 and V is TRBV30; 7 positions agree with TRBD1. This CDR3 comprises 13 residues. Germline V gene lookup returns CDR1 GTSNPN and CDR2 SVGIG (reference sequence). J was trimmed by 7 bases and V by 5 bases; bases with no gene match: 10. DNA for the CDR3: TGTGCCTGGGCCTCGACAGGGTCGGTTGGCTACACCTTC. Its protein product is CAWASTGSVGYTF.